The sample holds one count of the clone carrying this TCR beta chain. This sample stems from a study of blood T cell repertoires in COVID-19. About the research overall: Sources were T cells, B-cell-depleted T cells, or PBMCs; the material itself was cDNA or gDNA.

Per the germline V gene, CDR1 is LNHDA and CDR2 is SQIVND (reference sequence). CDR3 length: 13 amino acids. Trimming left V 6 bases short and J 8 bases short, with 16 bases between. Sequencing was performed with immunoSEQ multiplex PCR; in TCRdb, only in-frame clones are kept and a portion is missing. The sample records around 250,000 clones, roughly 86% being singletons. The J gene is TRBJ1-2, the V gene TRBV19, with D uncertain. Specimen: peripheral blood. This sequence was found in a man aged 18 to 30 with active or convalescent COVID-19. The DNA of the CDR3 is TGTGCCAGTAGAATCCCCTCGGGAGGCGGCTACACCTTC. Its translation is CASRIPSGGGYTF. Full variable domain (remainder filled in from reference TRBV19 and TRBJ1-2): DGGITQSPKYLFRKEGQNVTLSCEQNLNHDAMYWYRQDPGQGLRLIYYSQIVNDFQKGDIAEGYSVSREKKESFPLTVTSAQKNPTAFYLCASRIPSGGGYTFGSGTRLTVV.